Each of the 18 T cell receptor beta chains below was sequenced from the same sample in a study of T-cell memory formation after mild COVID-19. TCRdb used MiXCR to reprocess the 5' RACE reads, holding one entry per CDR3 protein. The sample has a few hundred thousand distinct CDR3 sequences, around 20% seen once. The source material was PBMCs or a T cell subset sorted from them (not recorded which). The receptors stem from an adult woman who had mild COVID-19 (a few samples of this study predate the infection). Cell type and time point are not known.

This chain joins TRBV4-1 and TRBJ2-3; TRBD1 matches at 8 bases. CDR1 MGHRA and CDR2 YSYEKL come from the germline V gene. The CDR3 contains 16 residues. Trimming removed 1 base from V and 4 bases from J; junction bases left unmatched: 7. The CDR3 sequence is CASSQVPGQGADTQYF. DNA for the CDR3: TGCGCCAGCAGCCAAGTACCCGGACAGGGCGCAGATACGCAGTATTTT.

The chain links TRBV5-1 to TRBJ2-1; TRBD1 matches at 10 bases. J was trimmed by 6 bases and V by 4 bases; bases with no gene match: 7. Germline CDR1 SGHRS, CDR2 YFSETQ. The CDR3 is 15 amino acids. CDR3 amino acids: CASSLDRGRSNEQFF. The CDR3 nucleotides read TGCGCCAGCAGCCTGGACAGGGGGAGGTCCAATGAGCAGTTCTTC.

The sample holds a few counts of this clonotype. The CDR3 sequence: CSARHTETTQYF. The CDR3 nucleotides are TGCAGTGCTAGACACACAGAGACGACCCAGTACTTC. The rearrangement joins TRBV20-1 to TRBJ2-5; D remains ambiguous. The CDR3 loop spans 12 amino acids. V was trimmed by 2 bases and J by 7 bases, leaving 11 bases between them. CDR1 and CDR2 (germline): DFQATT, SNEGSKA (reference sequence).

The chain joins TRBV20-1 to TRBJ2-5; D is uncertain. This CDR3 comprises 16 residues. Trimming removed 1 base from V and 5 bases from J, with 20 bases in between. The germline V gene encodes CDR1 DFQATT and CDR2 SNEGSKA (reference sequence). The CDR3 region is CSARALNPASEETQYF. The CDR3 nucleotides are TGCAGTGCTAGAGCCCTAAACCCGGCTAGTGAGGAGACCCAGTACTTC.

V usage is TRBV7-6 and J usage is TRBJ2-1; D is perhaps TRBD1 (6 bases). Looked up from germline, CDR1 is SGHVS and CDR2 is FNYEAQ. Trimming shortened V by 1 base and J by 4 bases, and 11 bases separated the two germline ends. This CDR3 has 15 amino acids. CDR3 DNA sequence: TGTGCCAGCAGCTTAGGGTCAGGGGTATACAATGAGCAGTTCTTC. This translates into CASSLGSGVYNEQFF.

This clonotype was detected a few times. V gene TRBV4-1 combines with J gene TRBJ2-7, with unresolved D. CDR1 is MGHRA and CDR2 is YSYEKL in the germline V gene. V was trimmed by 1 base and J by 1 base, leaving 8 bases between them. CDR3 length equals 14 residues. CDR3: CASSQGLESYEQYF. CDR3 DNA sequence: TGCGCCAGCAGCCAAGGGCTAGAGTCCTACGAGCAGTACTTC.

This clonotype has more than one count but fewer than ten. This rearrangement joins TRBV7-2 to TRBJ2-3; D might be TRBD1 or TRBD2, each matching 5 bases. The CDR3 totals 15 residues. Germline V lookup: CDR1 SGHTA, CDR2 FQGNSA. Trimming removed 5 bases at V and 3 bases at J, with 15 bases between. The DNA of the CDR3 is TGTGCCAGCAGCCCAGTGGGGGTATCGACAGATACGCAGTATTTT. Amino acid sequence: CASSPVGVSTDTQYF.

Ten or more counts support this clonotype. CDR3 DNA sequence: TGTGCCAGCAGCAAAATGGACAGGGCCGGGGCCAACGTCCTGACTTTC. It yields the protein CASSKMDRAGANVLTF. The V gene is TRBV6-2 or TRBV6-3, the J gene TRBJ2-6; 8 positions agree with TRBD1. This CDR3 is built from 16 residues. Per the germline V gene, CDR1 is MNHEY and CDR2 is SVGEGT. The trim removed 6 bases at V and 4 bases at J, leaving 8 bases unmatched.

The chain has TRBV7-2 and TRBJ1-4; 7 bases fit TRBD1. The CDR3 extends over 16 amino acids. CDR1 is SGHTA and CDR2 is FQGNSA in the germline V gene. J lost 7 bases, V lost 2 bases, and 10 bases had no gene match. As DNA, the CDR3 is TGTGCCAGCAGCTTATCCGGCGCAGGGGGAAGTGAAAAACTGTTTTTT. It specifies CASSLSGAGGSEKLFF.

The CDR3 region has the DNA TGTGCCAGCAGCTTAAGGGTCAACGAGCAGTACTTC. As protein: CASSLRVNEQYF. The V call is TRBV7-8, the J call TRBJ2-7, with no clear D. Germline CDR1 reads SGHVS; CDR2 reads FQNEAQ. V shed 2 bases and J shed 5 bases, with 7 bases lying between them. There are 12 residues in the CDR3.

The V and J genes are TRBV6-6 and TRBJ2-7, with 9 bases that match TRBD1. The CDR3 sequence is 17 residues long. Germline V CDR1 and CDR2: MNHNY, SVGAGI (reference sequence). The V and J ends lost 2 bases and 6 bases, in that order; junction bases with no gene match: 14. The chain's CDR3 is CASSYPSPGTGLPEQYF. The CDR3 DNA sequence: TGTGCCAGCAGTTACCCCTCACCCGGGACAGGGCTCCCCGAGCAGTACTTC.

The rearrangement uses TRBV7-3 and TRBJ2-1; 7 bases align to TRBD2. Trimming removed 5 bases from V and 2 bases from J; junction bases left unmatched: 6. From germline, CDR1 is SGHTA and CDR2 FQGTGA. The CDR3 runs 15 residues. The chain's CDR3 is CASSPSLAAYNEQFF. CDR3 nucleotides: TGTGCCAGCAGCCCCAGCCTAGCGGCCTACAATGAGCAGTTCTTC.

Written as DNA, the CDR3 is TGTGCCACCAGTGATTCCGGCGGGAGCGCTGCTGAGCAGTTCTTC. It specifies CATSDSGGSAAEQFF. The rearrangement joins TRBV24-1 to TRBJ2-1, with TRBD2 matching over 7 bases. V gave up 2 bases and J gave up 9 bases; unmatched junction bases: 9. CDR3 length equals 15 residues. CDR1 and CDR2 from the germline V gene are KGHDR and SFDVKD.

This clonotype turned up a few times. The genes are TRBV29-1 and TRBJ2-7, with TRBD2 matching 12 bases. From germline, CDR1 is SQVTM and CDR2 ANQGSEA. V shed 7 bases and J 1 base; nucleotides not matched to a gene: 8. The CDR3 is 15 residues long. Here the CDR3 DNA reads TGCAGCGCCGGCCGGACTAGCGGGATTTCCTACGAGCAGTACTTC. Translating gives CSAGRTSGISYEQYF.

The chain uses TRBV12-3 or TRBV12-4 and TRBJ2-5; the match to TRBD2 covers 8 bases. The V and J ends lost 7 bases and 4 bases, in that order; junction bases with no gene match: 8. The CDR3 has 14 amino acids. CDR3 in amino acids: CASKHSGTAETQYF. The CDR3 nucleotides read TGTGCCAGCAAACATAGCGGGACGGCAGAGACCCAGTACTTC.

The chain couples TRBV7-8 to TRBJ2-3; TRBD2 is a possible D gene (5 bases). Germline V CDR1 and CDR2: SGHVS, FQNEAQ. V was clipped by 0 bases and J by 4 bases, with 14 bases between them. CDR3 size: 16 residues. This chain's CDR3 is CASSLAEVALPDTQYF. The CDR3 nucleotides are TGTGCCAGCAGCTTAGCGGAGGTAGCGTTGCCAGATACGCAGTATTTT.

This clonotype showed up just a few times. The chain couples TRBV20-1 to TRBJ2-3; unclear D gene. Trimming left V 5 bases short and J 6 bases short, with 15 bases between. The germline CDR1 and CDR2 sequences are DFQATT and SNEGSKA (reference sequence). The CDR3 runs 13 residues. The CDR3 is CSACGNNGDTQYF. DNA for the CDR3: TGCAGTGCTTGTGGCAACAATGGGGATACGCAGTATTTT.

The gene calls are TRBV6-2 or TRBV6-3 and TRBJ1-5, with D unresolved. Germline CDR1 reads MNHEY; CDR2 reads SVGEGT. This CDR3 contains 11 residues. Trimming took 5 bases from V and 8 from J, leaving 7 bases between them. The CDR3 protein is CASSHGEPQHF. The CDR3 DNA is TGTGCCAGCAGTCACGGTGAGCCCCAGCATTTT.